The 29 T cell receptor beta chains in this list originate from one sample, sequenced in a study of vaccination effects on CD4 cells after COVID-19. The protocol was immunoSEQ multiplex PCR, while the TCRdb copy is restricted to in-frame clones and leaves out a portion. The sample carries tens of thousands of clones, roughly 79% recorded once. Before sequencing took place, the ViraFEST assay used viral peptide pools to expand antigen-specific CD4+ T cells. Once cultured for approximately ten days, the cells underwent separation to obtain CD4+ T cells. These receptors are not linked to any known antigen. Material: CD4+ T cells from PBMCs cultured with HCoV-229E spike peptides, obtained before COVID-19 vaccination. All receptors come from a human donor who received a COVID-19 vaccine.

The chain uses TRBV3-1 (or the pseudogene TRBV3-2) and TRBJ2-5, with unresolved D. The CDR3 runs to 13 residues. Trimming removed 1 base from V and 6 bases from J, with 9 bases in between. The germline CDR1 and CDR2 sequences are LGHDT and YNNKEL (reference sequence). The DNA for the CDR3 is TGTGCCAGCAGCCAAGTCGCAGTAAAGACCCAGTACTTC. Translating gives CASSQVAVKTQYF.

The chain uses TRBV5-1 and TRBJ2-1; TRBD2 matches 8 bases. CDR1 and CDR2 from the germline V gene are SGHRS and YFSETQ. The CDR3 consists of 15 residues. V trimming: 4 bases; J trimming: 4 bases; junction bases outside the gene matches: 7. The CDR3 DNA reads as TGCGCCAGCAGCCCAGCGGGGGTGTTTTACAATGAGCAGTTCTTC. Protein sequence: CASSPAGVFYNEQFF.

J is TRBJ1-4 and V is TRBV6-5; no definite D call. The germline gives CDR1 MNHEY, CDR2 SVGAGI. The CDR3 has 14 residues. V lost 4 bases, J lost 5 bases, and 11 bases lay in between. The CDR3: CASSLSGRNEKLFF. The DNA for the CDR3 is TGTGCCAGCAGTTTGTCAGGCCGAAATGAAAAACTGTTTTTT.

The CDR3, as DNA: TGTGCCAGCAGGATGGGGGGCCAAGAGACCCAGTACTTC. As protein: CASRMGGQETQYF. The chain uses TRBV28 and TRBJ2-5, with D possibly matching TRBD2 (6 bases). This CDR3 region has 13 residues. Deletions cut 6 bases from V and 1 base from J, with 9 bases between. Germline V lookup: CDR1 MDHEN, CDR2 SYDVKM.

The chain recombines TRBV5-1 with TRBJ1-2; D call uncertain. V was pared by 2 bases and J by 8 bases, with 13 bases between. This CDR3 spans 13 amino acids. Germline V gene sequence: CDR1 SGHRS, CDR2 YFSETQ. The CDR3: CASSFDSGGGYTF. The CDR3, as DNA: TGCGCCAGCAGCTTCGACTCCGGCGGGGGCTACACCTTC.

This chain links TRBV6-5 with TRBJ1-2, with no clear D. The germline V gene has CDR1 MNHEY and CDR2 SVGAGI. This CDR3 comprises 13 residues. V was trimmed by 6 bases and J by 6 bases, leaving 14 bases between them. The CDR3 spells CASRHRARDGYTF. The DNA for the CDR3 is TGTGCCAGCAGACACCGGGCTCGGGATGGCTACACCTTC.

The rearrangement links TRBV21-1 to TRBJ1-5; no check of the table's D call, TRBD1, against the DNA was made. TRBV21-1 is an annotated pseudogene. The CDR3 length is 15 residues. CDR3 loop: CASSIPGTVDQPQHF. The CDR3 DNA reads as TGTGCCAGCAGCATCCCCGGGACAGTGGATCAGCCCCAGCATTTT.

The chain links TRBV11-2 to TRBJ2-7; D is ambiguous. V was cut by 5 bases and J by 1 base, with 12 bases left in between. The germline V gene encodes CDR1 SGHAT and CDR2 FQNNGV. The length of the CDR3 is 14 residues. In DNA form, the CDR3 reads TGTGCCAGCAGCCCTATAACAAGGTCCTACGAGCAGTACGTC. It encodes CASSPITRSYEQYV.

The V gene is TRBV7-7, the J gene TRBJ2-5; D gene ambiguous. Trimming removed 2 bases at V and 3 bases at J, with 10 bases between. CDR3 length equals 14 residues. CDR1 is SSHAT, CDR2 FNYEAQ, per germline (reference sequence). CDR3 nucleotides: TGTGCCAGCAGCTTATTCTTCGGAAAAGAGACCCAGTACTTC. Its protein product is CASSLFFGKETQYF.

This chain connects TRBV7-2 to TRBJ2-7, with TRBD1 identical over 9 bases. CDR3 length equals 15 residues. V gave up 5 bases and J gave up 3 bases; unmatched junction bases: 8. The germline gives CDR1 SGHTA, CDR2 FQGNSA. For the CDR3, the DNA is TGTGCCAGCAGCAGAACAGGGGGCGGATTCTACGAGCAGTACGTC. As protein: CASSRTGGGFYEQYV.

V and J are TRBV13 and TRBJ2-1, with a weak D call TRBD2 (7 bases). The CDR3 is 14 residues long. Trimming removed 5 bases from V and 9 bases from J, with 17 bases in between. Per the germline V gene, CDR1 is PRHDT and CDR2 is FYEKMQ (reference sequence). This CDR3 reads CASSRPGGGGEQFF. CDR3 nucleotide sequence: TGTGCCAGCAGCCGCCCGGGGGGCGGGGGTGAGCAGTTCTTC.

The CDR3 protein is CASSEKWGTEAFF. The CDR3 DNA reads as TGTGCCAGCAGTGAAAAATGGGGCACTGAAGCTTTCTTT. The chain carries TRBV6-4 and TRBJ1-1, with unresolved D. This CDR3 region has 13 residues. CDR1 is MRHNA and CDR2 is SNTAGT in the germline V gene. V was shortened by 3 bases and J by 4 bases, with 9 bases between the two germline ends.

The rearrangement links TRBV10-3 to TRBJ2-1, with TRBD1 matching over 9 bases. Germline trimming cut 4 bases from V and 2 bases from J; bases unmatched to any gene: 0. Germline lookup yields CDR1 ENHRY and CDR2 SYGVKD. This CDR3 contains 14 residues. CDR3: CAISGQGAYNEQFF. The DNA for the CDR3 is TGTGCCATCAGTGGACAGGGGGCCTACAATGAGCAGTTCTTC.

The rearrangement uses TRBV5-1 and TRBJ2-5; 9 bases map to TRBD1. The CDR3 is 14 residues long. Germline V gene sequence: CDR1 SGHRS, CDR2 YFSETQ. Losses at the gene ends were 4 bases for V and 2 bases for J; bases not matched to a gene: 3. The CDR3: CASSVTGGQETQYF. DNA of the CDR3: TGCGCCAGCAGCGTGACAGGGGGGCAAGAGACCCAGTACTTC.

This clone was counted a single time. The chain uses TRBV4-1 and TRBJ2-1, with 9 bases aligning to TRBD2. Germline CDR1 reads MGHRA; CDR2 reads YSYEKL. V shed 5 bases, J shed 0 bases, and the junction held 8 bases outside the gene matches. This CDR3 is built from 17 residues. The chain's CDR3 is CASSSRSGGSSYNEQFF. DNA for the CDR3: TGCGCCAGCAGCTCCCGTAGCGGGGGAAGCTCCTACAATGAGCAGTTCTTC.

The chain joins TRBV9 to TRBJ2-5; 8 nucleotides line up with TRBD2. Germline V gene lookup returns CDR1 SGDLS and CDR2 YYNGEE. This CDR3 has 18 amino acids. The V and J ends lost 3 bases and 1 base, in that order; junction bases with no gene match: 14. The CDR3 spells CASSGNPAAGGRQETQYF. The DNA of the CDR3 is TGTGCCAGCAGCGGAAATCCAGCGGCGGGGGGCCGCCAAGAGACCCAGTACTTC.

This chain joins TRBV7-2 and TRBJ2-2; a possible D gene is TRBD1 (6 bases). This CDR3 comprises 14 residues. Germline assignment: CDR1 SGHTA and CDR2 FQGNSA. Trimming removed 1 base at V and 6 bases at J, with 9 bases between. The CDR3 DNA sequence: TGTGCCAGCAGCTTAGTTCAGGGGTCCGGGGAGCTGTTTTTT. It encodes CASSLVQGSGELFF. Combining the CDR3 with reference TRBV7-2 and TRBJ2-2 gives the whole variable domain GAGVSQSPSNKVTEKGKDVELRCDPISGHTALYWYRQSLGQGLEFLIYFQGNSAPDKSGLPSDRFSAERTGGSVSTLTIQRTQQEDSAVYLCASSLVQGSGELFFGEGSRLTVL.

This clone was picked up one time. V is TRBV3-1 (or the pseudogene TRBV3-2) and J is TRBJ2-2; D gene ambiguous. The germline V gene encodes CDR1 LGHDT and CDR2 YNNKEL (reference sequence). Trimming shortened V by 1 base and J by 6 bases, and 3 bases separated the two germline ends. The CDR3 sequence is 12 residues long. The CDR3 nucleotides read TGTGCCAGCAGCCAAGGGCCCGGGGAGCTGTTTTTT. Amino acid sequence: CASSQGPGELFF.

The J gene is TRBJ2-5, the V gene TRBV5-1; 7 nucleotides agree with TRBD2. This CDR3 spans 14 amino acids. From germline, CDR1 is SGHRS and CDR2 YFSETQ. J was trimmed by 4 bases and V by 4 bases; bases with no gene match: 7. CDR3 in DNA: TGCGCCAGCAGCACACCGACTAGCACAGAGACCCAGTACTTC. Translating gives CASSTPTSTETQYF.

The chain links TRBV7-2 to TRBJ2-5, with D uncertain. The ends were cut back, 3 bases at V and 5 bases at J, with 10 bases in the middle. The CDR3 runs 13 residues. Germline-derived CDR1 and CDR2 are SGHTA and FQGNSA. CDR3 protein: CASSFSRLETQYF. CDR3 DNA: TGTGCCAGCAGCTTTTCCCGCCTGGAGACCCAGTACTTC.

The gene calls are TRBV7-7 and TRBJ1-1; D is undetermined. Trimming removed 5 bases from V and 4 bases from J, with 20 bases in between. Per the germline V gene, CDR1 is SSHAT and CDR2 is FNYEAQ (reference sequence). The CDR3 is 16 amino acids. The CDR3 sequence is CASSRLPGLFGTEAFF. The CDR3 nucleotides are TGTGCCAGCAGCCGACTTCCGGGCCTCTTCGGCACTGAAGCTTTCTTT.

This clone appeared a few times. V gene TRBV3-1 (or the pseudogene TRBV3-2) combines with J gene TRBJ2-1; either TRBD1 or TRBD2 may fit D (6 bases each). CDR1 and CDR2 (germline): LGHDT, YNNKEL (reference sequence). The CDR3 has 16 residues. V gave up 0 bases and J gave up 1 base, with 10 bases separating them. CDR3 protein: CASSQDTGTSYNEQFF. CDR3 nucleotide sequence: TGTGCCAGCAGCCAAGATACAGGGACTTCCTACAATGAGCAGTTCTTC.

This chain links TRBV19 with TRBJ1-2, with D tentatively TRBD1 (5 bases). This CDR3 has 15 residues. Germline loops: CDR1 LNHDA, CDR2 SQIVND (reference sequence). Trimming cost V 1 base and J 3 bases, with 12 bases left between them. The CDR3 region has the DNA TGTGCCAGTAGTATAGTCGGCAGGGAGGACTATGGCTACACCTTC. Amino acids: CASSIVGREDYGYTF.

This clone has a single count. J is TRBJ1-5 and V is TRBV18, with a possible D match to TRBD1 (5 bases). The CDR3 is 15 residues long. Trimming left V 0 bases short and J 3 bases short, with 9 bases between. The germline CDR1 and CDR2 sequences are KGHSH and LQKENI. CDR3: CASSPPGLDNQPQHF. In DNA form, the CDR3 reads TGTGCCAGCTCACCACCGGGACTCGACAATCAGCCCCAGCATTTT.

This clone was seen a handful of times. The rearrangement links TRBV2 to TRBJ1-1; D gene uncertain. Trimming shortened V by 10 bases and J by 1 base, and 16 bases separated the two germline ends. Germline V gene data show CDR1 as SNHLY and CDR2 as FYNNEI. The CDR3 contains 14 residues. The CDR3 reads CATLRNRQNTEAFF. In DNA form, the CDR3 reads TGTGCCACCTTGAGAAACAGACAGAACACTGAAGCTTTCTTT.

V and J are TRBV6-2 or TRBV6-3 and TRBJ2-1; 7 nucleotides align to TRBD1. Germline assignment: CDR1 MNHEY and CDR2 SVGEGT. V gave up 1 base and J gave up 8 bases; unmatched junction bases: 11. The CDR3 consists of 16 residues. CDR3 sequence: CASSYLQGSFWDEQFF. In DNA form, the CDR3 reads TGTGCCAGCAGTTACTTACAGGGGTCTTTTTGGGATGAGCAGTTCTTC.

The chain recombines TRBV18 with TRBJ2-4, with D perhaps matching TRBD1 (6 bases). The CDR3 consists of 14 residues. V lost 5 bases, J lost 4 bases, and 12 bases lay in between. Germline-derived CDR1 and CDR2 are KGHSH and LQKENI. The CDR3 loop reads CASSERQEKNIQYF. In DNA form, the CDR3 reads TGTGCCAGCTCAGAGAGACAGGAGAAAAACATTCAGTACTTC.

The rearrangement joins TRBV19 to TRBJ2-1; D call uncertain. Germline-derived CDR1 and CDR2 are LNHDA and SQIVND (reference sequence). V lost 1 base and J 8 bases, leaving 3 bases between the germline ends. The CDR3 has 11 amino acids. The CDR3 coding sequence is TGTGCCAGTAGTATAGGCCATGAGCAGTTCTTC. This encodes CASSIGHEQFF.

The chain carries TRBV6-5 and TRBJ2-5; D is unresolved. In germline, CDR1 is MNHEY, CDR2 SVGAGI. This CDR3 spans 13 amino acids. Trimming stripped 5 bases from V and 5 bases from J, with 12 bases between. The CDR3 region is CASSIRGQETQYF. In DNA form, the CDR3 reads TGTGCCAGCAGTATTAGAGGCCAGGAGACCCAGTACTTC.